A selection of T cell receptor beta chains follows, all from one sample in a study of shared clonotypes between healthy human individuals. Data came from immunoSEQ multiplex PCR; TCRdb stores just in-frame clones and leaves some out. Counted here are about a million clones, 60% to 85% occurring once; the ten biggest clones make up 1.5%. The sample was memory CD4+ T cells sorted from blood. These receptors all stem from a young man in good health. The CDR3 runs from the conserved cysteine through the conserved F or W. Fields, in order: D gene, clone size, V gene, J gene, CDR3 DNA, CDR3 protein. The D gene is left open where the match is weak. Not all rows give a size; the values are once, few, many and, for expanded clones, a class.

-	few	TRBV27	TRBJ1-1	TGTGCCAGCAGTTTATCGTATTGGCAGGGGAACACTGAAGCTTTCTTT	CASSLSYWQGNTEAFF
TRBD2	-	TRBV19	TRBJ2-2	TGTGCCACCAGAGGACTAGCGGGATACACCGGGGAGCTGTTTTTT	CATRGLAGYTGELFF
-	-	TRBV18	TRBJ1-5	TGTGCCAGCTCACCATCAGATAATCAGCCCCAGCATTTT	CASSPSDNQPQHF
-	once	TRBV7-6	TRBJ2-2	TGTGCCAGCAGCTTAGCAACTTACGGGGAGCTGTTTTTT	CASSLATYGELFF
TRBD1	-	TRBV28	TRBJ2-7	TGTGCCAGCAGTATGACAGGGATTAAGTCCTACGAGCAGTACTTC	CASSMTGIKSYEQYF
-	-	TRBV6-1	TRBJ1-5	TGTGCCAGCAGCGCCGAAGGGGGAGGGAATCAGCCCCAGCATTTT	CASSAEGGGNQPQHF
TRBD1	-	TRBV5-6	TRBJ2-5	TGTGCCAGCAGCTTTTCAGGGACAGGGGAGACCCAGTACTTC	CASSFSGTGETQYF
-	-	TRBV30	TRBJ1-3	TGTGCCTGGAGTGTGAAGGCTACCTCTGGAAACACCATATATTTT	CAWSVKATSGNTIYF
-	many	TRBV27	TRBJ2-5	TGTGCCAGCAGCGAGGACACCCAAGAGACCCAGTACTTC	CASSEDTQETQYF
-	once	TRBV6-1	TRBJ2-7	TGTGCCACCAATCGGGCCCTTTCCTACGAGCAGTACTTC	CATNRALSYEQYF
TRBD1	-	TRBV25-1	TRBJ1-3	TGTGCCAGCACCTCCTCTGGGGACAGGCTTAGCTCTGGAAACACCATATATTTT	CASTSSGDRLSSGNTIYF
TRBD2	few	TRBV6-5	TRBJ2-7	TGTGCCAGCAGTTACTCAACTAGCGGGAGCTCCTACGAGCAGTACTTC	CASSYSTSGSSYEQYF
-	-	TRBV5-8	TRBJ2-5	TGTGCCAGCAGCTTGGGGTCCCTGGCGTACCAAGAGACCCAGTACTTC	CASSLGSLAYQETQYF
TRBD1	-	TRBV7-8	TRBJ1-3	TGTGCCAGCAGCTTTAACAGGGGTAACACCATATATTTT	CASSFNRGNTIYF
-	-	TRBV9	TRBJ1-3	TGTGCCAGCAGCGTTAGTTCGGGTCCTAGCTTGGGAAACACCATATATTTT	CASSVSSGPSLGNTIYF
-	-	TRBV5-4	TRBJ2-7	TGTGCCAGCAGCTCCAGGGACCTTTATCCATCCGAGCAGTACTTC	CASSSRDLYPSEQYF
-	-	TRBV9	TRBJ1-2	TGTGCCAGCAGCCCAGTGCGGGCGGGCTACACCTTC	CASSPVRAGYTF
TRBD2	few	TRBV7-2	TRBJ2-3	TGTGCCAGCAGCCTATCCCTCCGCGGGAGCTCATATACGCAGTATTTT	CASSLSLRGSSYTQYF
TRBD2	-	TRBV5-1	TRBJ2-5	TGCGCCAGCAGCTCGGGATGGACTAGCGGGGGGGAGACCCAGTACTTC	CASSSGWTSGGETQYF
-	-	TRBV6-6	TRBJ2-5	TGTGCCAGCAGTTACGTAGGATGGGGGGCAGAGACCCAGTACTTC	CASSYVGWGAETQYF
-	-	TRBV19	TRBJ2-3	TGTGCCAGTAGAGTCGGACAGAGCACAGATACGCAGTATTTT	CASRVGQSTDTQYF
-	-	TRBV19	TRBJ2-4	TGTGCCAGTAGTTCTGTCGGGAAGGGGCCTAAAAACATTCAGTACTTC	CASSSVGKGPKNIQYF
TRBD1	-	TRBV30	TRBJ2-2	TGTGCCTACCAAGACAGGGCTACGAACACCGGGGAGCTGTTTTTT	CAYQDRATNTGELFF
TRBD1	-	TRBV6-6	TRBJ2-7	TGTGCCAGGCCGTACCGGGACAGGGTAGCCTACGAGCAGTACTTC	CARPYRDRVAYEQYF
TRBD2	-	TRBV25-1	TRBJ2-7	TGTGCCAGCAGGGGAGGTGGGGGGGGCTACGAGCAGTACTTC	CASRGGGGGYEQYF
-	-	TRBV5-1	TRBJ2-1	TGCGCCAGCAGCTTTAACTACCGTGGGGAGCAGTTCTTC	CASSFNYRGEQFF
-	-	TRBV28	TRBJ1-1	TGTGCCAGCAGTCCACGACCCGTATCTGCCACTGAAGCTTTCTTT	CASSPRPVSATEAFF
-	-	TRBV7-8	TRBJ1-1	TGTGCCAGCAGCTTAGACAAGGGAATGAACACTGAAGCTTTCTTT	CASSLDKGMNTEAFF
TRBD2	few	TRBV9	TRBJ2-3	TGTGCCAGCAGCCCTCTGGCGGGAGTGAACACAGATACGCAGTATTTT	CASSPLAGVNTDTQYF
-	-	TRBV18	TRBJ2-3	TGTGCCAGCTCGCTCCTCCCTAGCACAGATACGCAGTATTTT	CASSLLPSTDTQYF
TRBD1	once	TRBV30	TRBJ1-2	TGTGCCTGGACGTCGCAGGGGGCGGTTGGCTACACCTTC	CAWTSQGAVGYTF
-	once	TRBV7-9	TRBJ2-3	TGTGCCAGCAGCTTAACGTTGTACAGTGCCGTTCGGACAGATACGCAGTATTTT	CASSLTLYSAVRTDTQYF
-	-	TRBV19	TRBJ2-7	TGTGCCAGTAGTATAGCTGCCCTCTACGAGCAGTACTTC	CASSIAALYEQYF
-	-	TRBV30	TRBJ1-6	TGTGCCTGGAGTGTACGGGGGAGCCCCAGCTCCTATAATTCACCCCTCCACTTT	CAWSVRGSPSSYNSPLHF
-	few	TRBV5-1	TRBJ2-3	TGCGCCAGCAGCTTGGACCGAAATACGCAGTATTTT	CASSLDRNTQYF
-	-	TRBV2	TRBJ2-7	TGTGCCAGCAGTGACGGATTCTACGAGCAGTACTTC	CASSDGFYEQYF
-	-	TRBV5-1	TRBJ1-2	TGCGCCAGCAGCTTGGAGGGTACAGTTGACTATGGCTACACCTTC	CASSLEGTVDYGYTF
-	-	TRBV6-4	TRBJ1-1	TGTGCCAGCAGTTCGAGTTATGACACTGAAGCTTTCTTT	CASSSSYDTEAFF
-	-	TRBV21-1	TRBJ1-6	TGTGCCAGCAGCACCCTCTGGCCCCTCCACTTT	CASSTLWPLHF
TRBD1	-	TRBV19	TRBJ1-5	TGTGCCAGTAGCGACAAGACAGGGTGGAATCAGCCCCAGCATTTT	CASSDKTGWNQPQHF
TRBD1	once	TRBV2	TRBJ1-5	TGTGCCAGCACCGAGGGGACAGGGGGGAATCAGCCCCAGCATTTT	CASTEGTGGNQPQHF
-	-	TRBV2	TRBJ2-1	TGTGCCAGCACTCCAAGGGGGGCGGGTCTAAGGCAGTTCTTC	CASTPRGAGLRQFF
-	once	TRBV6-1	TRBJ1-2	TGTGCCAGCAGTGAACCCGGGTACTATGGCTACACCTTC	CASSEPGYYGYTF
-	-	TRBV5-1	TRBJ2-5	TGCGCCAGCAAGGATCCAACGGGGCAAGAGACCCAGTACTTC	CASKDPTGQETQYF
-	-	TRBV18	TRBJ2-4	TGTGCCAGCTCACCGAGGGAGTTGAACAAAAACATTCAGTACTTC	CASSPRELNKNIQYF